These 10 T cell receptor beta chains were all obtained from the same sample, sequenced in a study of blood T cells in healthy people across ages. The second PCR ran roughly 7 to 12 cycles with a sample-barcoded 5' primer and J-beta primers. TCRdb redid the calling of the 5' RACE reads with MiXCR, one entry per CDR3 protein. The sample carries 1.5 million to 2 million distinct CDR3 sequences, 28% recorded once. The sample consisted of blood. The receptors derive from a woman aged 25 to 45 in good health.

This clonotype was picked up many times. The chain uses TRBV12-3 or TRBV12-4 and TRBJ2-1; perhaps D is TRBD1 or TRBD2 (5 bases each). V was clipped by 7 bases and J by 4 bases, with 11 bases between them. This CDR3 has 13 amino acids. CDR3 region: CASTGDGYNEQFF. For the CDR3, the DNA is TGTGCCAGCACTGGGGACGGATACAATGAGCAGTTCTTC.

This clonotype was picked up many times. This chain joins TRBV9 and TRBJ2-7; 8 bases are a match to TRBD2. V trimming: 4 bases; J trimming: 0 bases; junction bases outside the gene matches: 9. Looked up from germline, CDR1 is SGDLS and CDR2 is YYNGEE. The CDR3 is 16 residues long. The CDR3 protein is CASSPTPGGNSYEQYF. Written as DNA, the CDR3 is TGTGCCAGCAGCCCCACGCCGGGGGGGAACTCCTACGAGCAGTACTTC.

V gene TRBV10-1 combines with J gene TRBJ2-5; 7 bases map to TRBD2. V dropped 0 bases and J dropped 5; count of bases not matched to a gene: 3. The CDR3 has 14 residues. CDR1 WNHNN and CDR2 SYGVQD come from the germline V gene (reference sequence). This CDR3 is CASSESSGMETQYF. The CDR3 DNA is TGCGCCAGCAGTGAGTCCAGCGGGATGGAGACCCAGTACTTC.

V gene TRBV19 combines with J gene TRBJ1-4; 7 nucleotides match TRBD1. Germline V gene sequence: CDR1 LNHDA, CDR2 SQIVND (reference sequence). This CDR3 region has 17 residues. With 7 bases clipped from V and 8 bases from J, the junction kept 19 bases outside the gene matches. The CDR3 sequence: CASTDLKRGLRREKLFF. The CDR3 coding sequence is TGTGCCAGTACGGACTTGAAAAGGGGGCTCCGAAGGGAAAAACTGTTTTTT.

Many counts were recorded for this clonotype. The chain is built from TRBV29-1 and TRBJ2-4; D might be TRBD1 or TRBD2, each matching 5 bases. With 4 bases removed from V and 6 bases from J, the gap between germline ends came to 16 bases. This CDR3 comprises 14 residues. Germline CDR1 and CDR2: SQVTM and ANQGSEA. CDR3: CSVGGSRDLNIQYF. As DNA, the CDR3 is TGCAGCGTTGGGGGGTCCAGGGATTTAAACATTCAGTACTTC.

The DNA for the CDR3 is TGCGCCAGCAGCCGGGTCGCAACCCTACGGGAGACCCAGTACTTC. Amino acid sequence: CASSRVATLRETQYF. This chain links TRBV5-1 with TRBJ2-5; D call uncertain. V lost 4 bases to trimming and J lost 5 bases, with 18 bases between them. CDR1 and CDR2 from the germline V gene are SGHRS and YFSETQ. The CDR3 has 15 residues.

In its sample, this clonotype was seen a few times. This chain joins TRBV20-1 and TRBJ1-4, with no clear D. The length of the CDR3 is 15 residues. Per the germline V gene, CDR1 is DFQATT and CDR2 is SNEGSKA (reference sequence). The V and J ends lost 5 bases and 4 bases respectively, with 17 bases between them. The CDR3 here is CSAAIRSAVNEKLFF. The CDR3 coding sequence is TGCAGTGCTGCTATACGGTCGGCAGTTAATGAAAAACTGTTTTTT.

This clonotype was observed a handful of times. The chain combines TRBV20-1 with TRBJ2-2; 8 nucleotides line up with TRBD2. The V gene's germline CDR1 is DFQATT and CDR2 SNEGSKA (reference sequence). The CDR3 covers 14 residues. V lost 1 base and J lost 7; bases outside the gene matches: 5. The CDR3 bases are TGCAGTGCTAGAGGGCGGGGGGCGATCGGGGAGCTGTTTTTT. This encodes CSARGRGAIGELFF.

The rearrangement uses TRBV20-1 and TRBJ2-3; 11 positions match TRBD2. The CDR3 runs to 16 residues. CDR1 and CDR2 from the germline V gene are DFQATT and SNEGSKA (reference sequence). After removal of 3 bases from V and 2 bases from J, the junction contained 7 bases not matched to a gene. The CDR3 is CSARRAGLAVTDTQYF. CDR3 DNA sequence: TGCAGTGCTAGGAGAGCGGGACTAGCGGTCACAGATACGCAGTATTTT.

This chain links TRBV27 with TRBJ2-7, with 10 bases lining up with TRBD1. The CDR3 length is 17 residues. Per the germline V gene, CDR1 is MNHEY and CDR2 is SMNVEV (reference sequence). V shed 5 bases, J shed 0 bases, and the junction held 10 bases outside the gene matches. The CDR3 DNA is TGTGCCAGCAGTACAGTTGGACAGGGGGTGTACTCCTACGAGCAGTACTTC. This codes for CASSTVGQGVYSYEQYF.